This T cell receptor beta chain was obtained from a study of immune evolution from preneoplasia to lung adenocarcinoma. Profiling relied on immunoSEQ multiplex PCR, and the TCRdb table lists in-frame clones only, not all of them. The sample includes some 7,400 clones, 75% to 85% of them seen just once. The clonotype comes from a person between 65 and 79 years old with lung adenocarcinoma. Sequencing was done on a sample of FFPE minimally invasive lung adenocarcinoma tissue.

CDR3: CASSELGTGTREQYF. DNA of the CDR3: TGTGCCAGCAGTGAGCTCGGGACAGGGACGCGGGAGCAGTACTTC. This chain joins TRBV5-4 and TRBJ2-7, with 9 bases identical to TRBD1. Germline loops: CDR1 SGHNT, CDR2 YYREEE (reference sequence). Germline trimming cut 5 bases from V and 7 bases from J; bases unmatched to any gene: 13. The CDR3 has 15 residues.